Listed here is a single T cell receptor beta chain. This sample is drawn from a study of blood T cell repertoires in COVID-19. Germline CDR1 and CDR2: SGHVS and FNYEAQ. The CDR3 length is 16 residues. Trimming removed 1 base from V and 6 bases from J, with 13 bases in between. The repertoire was sequenced with immunoSEQ multiplex PCR; TCRdb's copy has only in-frame clones and lacks some. The sample consists of 150,000 to 200,000 clones, approximately 88% of them appearing once. The sequenced sample consisted of peripheral blood. This chain uses TRBV7-6 with TRBJ1-6; D perhaps matches TRBD1 (6 bases). This clonotype was sampled from a man between 60 and 75 years old with acute or convalescent COVID-19. CDR3 protein: CASSLVGGAINSPLHF. The DNA for the CDR3 is TGTGCCAGCAGCTTAGTAGGGGGGGCGATTAATTCACCCCTCCACTTT.